The 19 T cell receptor beta chains below all came from one sample that was sequenced in a study of beta chain features in type 1 diabetes. Overall study findings and caveats: TCRB CDR3 length was moderately but significantly reduced in all four CD4+ subsets of Type 1 diabetes patients.

Reverse transcription of all isolated RNA meant that expressed TCRB transcripts were sequenced. Only in-frame clones appear in the TCRdb table, and some are missing; sequencing was by immunoSEQ multiplex PCR. The table records under 300,000 clones, 16% of them present only once. Antigens for these TCRs are unknown. Sequenced: naive CD4+ T cells from blood. Receptor source: a man aged 25 to 45 with type 1 diabetes.

The chain joins TRBV29-1 to TRBJ2-3; D is perhaps TRBD1 (5 bases). The germline V and J ends were trimmed by 4 bases and 3 bases, with 14 bases remaining between them. This CDR3 has 14 residues. Per the germline V gene, CDR1 is SQVTM and CDR2 is ANQGSEA. The CDR3 region has the DNA TGCAGCGTTGCCGGCGGCAGGGTGACAGATACGCAGTATTTT. Amino acid sequence: CSVAGGRVTDTQYF.

The V call is TRBV18, the J call TRBJ2-5, with D possibly being TRBD2 (7 bases). This CDR3 is built from 15 residues. Between the trimmed V and J ends, which lost 0 bases and 4 bases, there was a span of 12 bases. The germline gives CDR1 KGHSH, CDR2 LQKENI. CDR3 nucleotide sequence: TGTGCCAGCTCACCACCGGCGGGGGCCCGAGAGACCCAGTACTTC. Protein sequence: CASSPPAGARETQYF. The full variable domain, rest sourced from reference TRBV18 and TRBJ2-5, is NAGVMQNPRHLVRRRGQEARLRCSPMKGHSHVYWYRQLPEEGLKFMVYLQKENIIDESGMPKERFSAEFPKEGPSILRIQQVVRGDSAAYFCASSPPAGARETQYFGPGTRLLVL.

The chain couples TRBV7-6 to TRBJ2-3, with 9 bases aligning to TRBD1. The germline CDR1 and CDR2 sequences are SGHVS and FNYEAQ. V lost 0 bases to trimming and J lost 4 bases; unmatched junction nucleotides: 5. The CDR3 contains 16 residues. The CDR3 DNA is TGTGCCAGCAGCTTAGCTGGGACAGGGATAGCAGATACGCAGTATTTT. It translates to CASSLAGTGIADTQYF.

This chain connects TRBV7-2 to TRBJ2-5; 7 nucleotides agree with TRBD2. With V trimmed by 1 base and J by 14 bases, 13 bases remained unmatched. The CDR3 length is 14 residues. Per germline, CDR1 SGHTA and CDR2 FQGNSA. The CDR3 nucleotides read TGTGCCAGCAGCTTAGGAGTTTCCAGCGGGACTTTCTACTTC. It codes for CASSLGVSSGTFYF.

The CDR3 bases are TGTGCCAGCAGTGAATTGACTAGCGCCTACTACGAGCAGTACTTC. Translated, it gives CASSELTSAYYEQYF. The chain couples TRBV25-1 to TRBJ2-7; 8 bases agree with TRBD2. The junction had 5 bases not matched to a gene; V was cut back by 1 base and J by 3 bases. Germline V gene lookup returns CDR1 MGHDK and CDR2 SYGVNS. This CDR3 comprises 15 residues.

The chain recombines TRBV6-1 with TRBJ1-5; D not resolved. CDR1 is MNHNS and CDR2 is SASEGT in the germline V gene. V lost 7 bases to trimming and J lost 0 bases, with 7 bases between them. CDR3 length: 13 residues. In DNA, the CDR3 is TGTGCCAGCATGGCGGGTAGCAATCAGCCCCAGCATTTT. It yields the protein CASMAGSNQPQHF.

The chain has TRBV10-3 and TRBJ2-5; D perhaps matches TRBD2 (5 bases). CDR1 and CDR2 (germline): ENHRY, SYGVKD. Trimming pared 3 bases from V and 5 bases from J, leaving 10 bases between. The CDR3 extends over 13 amino acids. As DNA, the CDR3 is TGTGCCATCAGTGAACGGGAAGATGAGACCCAGTACTTC. The encoded protein is CAISEREDETQYF.

A few counts support this clone. The sample has other DNA sequences that encode this CDR3 too. The chain carries TRBV7-2 and TRBJ2-1; TRBD2 might be the D (6 bases). V was clipped by 2 bases and J by 0 bases, with 8 bases between them. The CDR3 length is 15 residues. CDR1 and CDR2 (germline): SGHTA, FQGNSA. The CDR3 DNA is TGTGCCAGCAGCTTATCCGGGAGCTCCTACAATGAGCAGTTCTTC. Protein: CASSLSGSSYNEQFF.

In its sample, this clone was seen a few times. The CDR3 loop is CASSASGRSYEQYF. In DNA, the CDR3 is TGCGCCAGCTCGGCTAGCGGTCGATCCTACGAGCAGTACTTC. The chain employs TRBV4-3 and TRBJ2-7; 7 bases map to TRBD2. The V segment lost 8 bases and the J segment 1 base; nucleotides outside the gene matches: 8. The CDR3 runs to 14 residues. Germline V gene sequence: CDR1 LGHNA, CDR2 YSLEER.

This clone was counted only a few times. The V call is TRBV29-1, the J call TRBJ2-1; 10 nucleotides agree with TRBD1. The germline CDR1 and CDR2 sequences are SQVTM and ANQGSEA. There are 19 residues in the CDR3. After removal of 6 bases from V and 0 bases from J, the junction contained 17 bases not matched to a gene. CDR3 nucleotides: TGCAGCGTCCTCGGGACAGGGGCGGGTGGCCGAGTCTCCTACAATGAGCAGTTCTTC. Its protein is CSVLGTGAGGRVSYNEQFF.

There are a few counts of this clone. The CDR3 sequence: CAWGQLGGNSQPQHF. CDR3 nucleotide sequence: TGTGCCTGGGGACAACTTGGGGGAAATTCACAGCCCCAGCATTTT. The J gene is TRBJ1-5, the V gene TRBV30; D possibly corresponds to TRBD1 (5 bases). V was trimmed by 5 bases and J by 7 bases, leaving 21 bases between them. Germline V gene lookup returns CDR1 GTSNPN and CDR2 SVGIG (reference sequence). The CDR3 is 15 amino acids. Based on the CDR3 plus reference TRBV30 and TRBJ1-5, the full variable domain is SQTIHQWPATLVQPVGSPLSLECTVEGTSNPNLYWYRQAAGRGLQLLFYSVGIGQISSEVPQNLSASRPQDRQFILSSKKLLLSDSGFYLCAWGQLGGNSQPQHFGDGTRLSIL.

The V and J genes are TRBV7-2 and TRBJ2-7, with D possibly TRBD2 on 5 matching bases. This CDR3 has 16 amino acids. The germline V and J ends were trimmed by 0 bases and 5 bases, with 17 bases remaining between them. Per the germline V gene, CDR1 is SGHTA and CDR2 is FQGNSA. CDR3 nucleotides: TGTGCCAGCAGCTTAGCCGGAGGTTCGGGTAGGGACGAGCAGTACTTC. Translation: CASSLAGGSGRDEQYF.

In this sample, this clone turned up a few times. The rearrangement uses TRBV7-9 and TRBJ2-3, with 14 bases aligning to TRBD2. The CDR3 sequence is 16 residues long. Looked up from germline, CDR1 is SEHNR and CDR2 is FQNEAQ (reference sequence). Germline trimming cut 8 bases from V and 5 bases from J; bases unmatched to any gene: 9. CDR3 region: CASVWQGTSGRDTQYF. The CDR3 coding sequence is TGTGCCAGCGTTTGGCAGGGGACTAGCGGGAGAGATACGCAGTATTTT.

The chain employs TRBV7-2 and TRBJ2-7; D is possibly TRBD1 (6 bases). Trimming removed 5 bases from V and 4 bases from J, with 12 bases in between. From germline, CDR1 is SGHTA and CDR2 FQGNSA. The CDR3 consists of 13 residues. In nucleotides, the CDR3 is TGTGCCAGCAGCCCATTTACAGGGTACGAGCAGTACTTC. Translating it yields CASSPFTGYEQYF.

The rearrangement links TRBV19 to TRBJ1-5; 8 nucleotides align to TRBD1. Germline loops: CDR1 LNHDA, CDR2 SQIVND (reference sequence). The CDR3 has 13 residues. The junction had 2 bases not matched to a gene; V was cut back by 8 bases and J by 2 bases. Here the CDR3 reads CASADRGNQPQHF. CDR3 nucleotide sequence: TGTGCCAGTGCGGACAGGGGCAATCAGCCCCAGCATTTT.

This clone was detected only a few times. CDR3 sequence reads: CASRIGGEKLFF. The CDR3, as DNA: TGTGCCAGCAGAATCGGAGGGGAAAAACTGTTTTTT. The J gene is TRBJ1-4, the V gene TRBV2; no firm D call. The CDR3 runs 12 residues. Germline CDR1 reads SNHLY; CDR2 reads FYNNEI. The V and J ends lost 6 bases and 8 bases respectively, with 10 bases between them.

The V and J genes are TRBV20-1 and TRBJ2-7; D may be TRBD1 (6 bases). The CDR3 length is 11 residues. The V gene's germline CDR1 is DFQATT and CDR2 SNEGSKA (reference sequence). V dropped 3 bases and J dropped 8 bases, with 11 bases sitting between them. The CDR3 loop reads CSASAGTQQYF. CDR3 sequence (DNA): TGCAGTGCTAGCGCCGGGACACAGCAGTACTTC.

This clone has a handful of counts. V gene TRBV9 combines with J gene TRBJ2-7; no clear D. Germline V gives CDR1 SGDLS, CDR2 YYNGEE. V lost 0 bases, J lost 1 base, and 5 bases lay in between. The CDR3 loop spans 13 amino acids. The chain's CDR3 is CASSVGQSYEQYF. The CDR3 DNA sequence: TGTGCCAGCAGCGTAGGGCAGTCCTACGAGCAGTACTTC.

CDR3 loop: CTSSQEKTEGPNTDTQYF. CDR3 nucleotides: TGCACCAGCAGCCAAGAAAAGACGGAGGGACCAAACACAGATACGCAGTATTTT. The V call is TRBV1, the J call TRBJ2-3; the tabulated D call, TRBD2, remains unverified against the DNA. TRBV1 is labeled a pseudogene. The CDR3 consists of 18 residues.